This passage covers 9 T cell receptor beta chains from one sample sequenced in a study of sequential checkpoint blockade in melanoma. Generated by immunoSEQ multiplex PCR, the TCRdb table keeps only in-frame clones and is missing some. The sample carries approximately 13,000 clones, 70% to 80% recorded once. Treatment reported: randomized to nivolumab then ipilimumab (arm A) or the reverse (arm B). The specimen was CD8+ T cells sorted from blood (inferred from file names), collected from a patient given nivolumab and ipilimumab in sequence. These TCRs come from a human donor with melanoma.

This chain joins TRBV7-2 and TRBJ2-7, with D possibly being TRBD2 (6 bases). CDR1 is SGHTA and CDR2 is FQGNSA in the germline V gene. This CDR3 is built from 13 residues. V lost 2 bases and J 4 bases, leaving 9 bases between the germline ends. CDR3 sequence: CASSLMEGYEQYV. The DNA for the CDR3 is TGTGCCAGCAGCTTAATGGAGGGATACGAGCAGTACGTC.

This chain links TRBV5-6 with TRBJ2-1, with D possibly matching TRBD2 (6 bases). Between the trimmed V and J ends, which lost 5 bases and 8 bases, there was a span of 20 bases. The CDR3 spans 15 residues. CDR1 and CDR2 (germline): SGHDT, YYEEEE. CDR3 amino acids: CASRPNPSEVYEQFF. Here the CDR3 DNA reads TGTGCCAGCAGGCCGAACCCTAGCGAGGTGTATGAGCAGTTCTTC.

The rearrangement links TRBV10-1 to TRBJ2-2; 8 bases are shared with TRBD1. V lost 4 bases, J lost 7 bases, and 5 bases stayed unmatched. Germline CDR1 WNHNN, CDR2 SYGVQD (reference sequence). This CDR3 is 14 amino acids long. The CDR3 region is CASSGDRSGGELFF. The DNA for the CDR3 is TGCGCCAGCAGTGGGGACAGGTCCGGCGGGGAGCTGTTTTTT.

The gene calls are TRBV5-1 and TRBJ1-1; a possible D gene is TRBD1 (5 bases). The CDR3 is made up of 14 amino acids. The ends were cut back, 5 bases at V and 5 bases at J, with 16 bases in the middle. Germline assignment: CDR1 SGHRS and CDR2 YFSETQ. The CDR3 nucleotides read TGCGCCAGCAGTTTAGACATACGGGGGACTGAAGCTTTCTTT. It encodes CASSLDIRGTEAFF.

J is TRBJ1-5 and V is TRBV6-5, with D unresolved. From germline, CDR1 is MNHEY and CDR2 SVGAGI. The ends were cut back, 2 bases at V and 7 bases at J, with 12 bases in the middle. CDR3 length: 14 amino acids. The CDR3 DNA sequence: TGTGCCAGCAGTTACGTAGAGGGAGGGCAGCCCCAGCATTTT. Protein sequence: CASSYVEGGQPQHF.

This rearrangement joins TRBV4-3 to TRBJ1-5; D might be TRBD1 (6 bases). This CDR3 has 17 amino acids. Germline loops: CDR1 LGHNA, CDR2 YSLEER. The germline V and J ends were trimmed by 4 bases and 0 bases, with 16 bases remaining between them. CDR3 nucleotides: TGCGCCAGCAGCCCCAAGTGGGACACCGATAGCAATCAGCCCCAGCATTTT. This gives the protein CASSPKWDTDSNQPQHF.

The rearrangement uses TRBV19 and TRBJ2-1; no reliable D call. In germline, CDR1 is LNHDA, CDR2 SQIVND (reference sequence). V was pared by 2 bases and J by 5 bases, with 13 bases between. This CDR3 is 15 amino acids long. As DNA, the CDR3 is TGTGCCAGTAGTATAAGGTACAGCCCGAACAATGAGCAGTTCTTC. Its protein product is CASSIRYSPNNEQFF.

The V and J genes are TRBV9 and TRBJ2-5, with 9 bases fitting TRBD1. Germline V gene sequence: CDR1 SGDLS, CDR2 YYNGEE. The CDR3 is made up of 16 amino acids. The V gene end was trimmed by 2 bases and the J gene end by 4 bases; junction bases not matched to a gene: 9. The CDR3 DNA reads TGTGCCAGCAGCGTTGACCGGGACAGGGTGGGAGAGACCCAGTACTTC. This codes for CASSVDRDRVGETQYF. The whole variable domain, filled in from reference TRBV9 and TRBJ2-5, reads DSGVTQTPKHLITATGQRVTLRCSPRSGDLSVYWYQQSLDQGLQFLIQYYNGEERAKGNILERFSAQQFPDLHSELNLSSLELGDSALYFCASSVDRDRVGETQYFGPGTRLLVL.

This chain uses TRBV29-1 with TRBJ1-1; tentatively, D is TRBD1 (6 bases). CDR1 and CDR2 from the germline V gene are SQVTM and ANQGSEA. V lost 3 bases and J 5 bases, leaving 13 bases between the germline ends. This CDR3 spans 13 amino acids. The chain's CDR3 is CSVEGRGATEAFF. The CDR3 coding sequence is TGCAGCGTTGAGGGTCGGGGGGCTACTGAAGCTTTCTTT.